The 20 T cell receptor beta chains given below trace back to one sample, sequenced in a study of post-analysis software for immune sequencing data. Notes on the study in general: Controls had lower frequencies than patients of five TRBV segments, which included TRBV5-6, TRBV5-1 and TRBV20-1.

These TCRs are of unknown antigen specificity. Each TCR beta cDNA library carried unique molecular identifiers. One entry per CDR3 protein, called by TCRdb with MiXCR from the PCR reads. The table has about 430,000 distinct CDR3 sequences, roughly 38% seen once. Sequencing used blood. These receptors were collected from a girl between 2 and 10 years old with multiple sclerosis.

The chain carries TRBV7-8 and TRBJ2-7, with a tentative D call TRBD2 (6 bases). Germline loops: CDR1 SGHVS, CDR2 FQNEAQ. The CDR3 totals 16 residues. Trimming removed 4 bases at V and 0 bases at J, with 16 bases between. The CDR3 sequence: CASSSWGDGSSYEQYF. In DNA form, the CDR3 reads TGTGCCAGCAGCTCATGGGGGGACGGGAGCTCCTACGAGCAGTACTTC. Together with reference TRBV7-8 and TRBJ2-7, the CDR3 gives the full variable domain: GAGVSQSPRYKVAKRGQDVALRCDPISGHVSLFWYQQALGQGPEFLTYFQNEAQLDKSGLPSDRFFAERPEGSVSTLKIQRTQQEDSAVYLCASSSWGDGSSYEQYFGPGTRLTVT.

The chain combines TRBV10-3 with TRBJ1-4, with D possibly being TRBD1 (6 bases). Between the trimmed V and J ends, which lost 8 bases and 4 bases, there was a span of 17 bases. This CDR3 has 15 residues. Germline CDR1 and CDR2: ENHRY and SYGVKD. The CDR3 nucleotides read TGTGCCATCGGAAACAGTATAGGGGGTAATGAAAAACTGTTTTTT. Residues: CAIGNSIGGNEKLFF.

V gene TRBV28 combines with J gene TRBJ2-5; 10 bases align to TRBD1. The V and J ends lost 2 bases and 1 base, in that order; junction bases with no gene match: 4. The CDR3 runs to 16 residues. Germline CDR1 reads MDHEN; CDR2 reads SYDVKM. CDR3 in DNA: TGTGCCAGCAGTTTAATTTGGGACAGGGGCCAAGAGACCCAGTACTTC. Translation gives CASSLIWDRGQETQYF.

In this sample, this clonotype turned up a few times. V is TRBV5-1 and J is TRBJ2-1; 10 bases map to TRBD2. The CDR3 contains 14 residues. V dropped 0 bases and J dropped 7; count of bases not matched to a gene: 1. From germline, CDR1 is SGHRS and CDR2 YFSETQ. The CDR3 nucleotides are TGCGCCAGCAGCTTGGAACTAGCGGGAAATGAGCAGTTCTTC. Translated, it gives CASSLELAGNEQFF.

This clonotype was counted only a few times. V is TRBV12-3 or TRBV12-4 and J is TRBJ2-7; 10 bases are shared with TRBD2. CDR3 length equals 15 residues. The ends lost 6 bases at V and 0 bases at J; junction bases unmatched: 5. CDR3 sequence reads: CASRSSSGSSYEQYF. The CDR3 DNA reads as TGTGCCAGCAGATCCTCTAGCGGGAGCTCCTACGAGCAGTACTTC.

The genes are TRBV7-2 and TRBJ2-3, with a weak D call TRBD2 (6 bases). Germline-derived CDR1 and CDR2 are SGHTA and FQGNSA. CDR3 length equals 16 residues. The V end lost 3 bases, the J end lost 2 bases, and 15 bases lay between the germline ends. The CDR3 spells CASSFDGRDHTDTQYF. The CDR3 DNA sequence: TGTGCCAGCAGCTTTGACGGGCGGGACCACACAGATACGCAGTATTTT.

The rearrangement uses TRBV4-2 and TRBJ2-2; a weak D match, TRBD1 (6 bases). The CDR3 runs 16 residues. Germline CDR1 reads LGHNA; CDR2 reads YNFKEQ. The ends were cut back, 4 bases at V and 2 bases at J, with 14 bases in the middle. In DNA, the CDR3 is TGTGCCAGCAGCCCCCGGACGGGGACAAACACCGGGGAGCTGTTTTTT. This gives the protein CASSPRTGTNTGELFF.

The chain couples TRBV20-1 to TRBJ2-1; D gene unclear. V lost 5 bases and J lost 7, with 9 bases in between. The CDR3 extends over 11 amino acids. Germline-derived CDR1 and CDR2 are DFQATT and SNEGSKA (reference sequence). CDR3 DNA: TGCAGTGCTCGGACGTGGAATGAGCAGTTCTTC. This gives the protein CSARTWNEQFF.

The CDR3 nucleotides read TGTGCCAGCAGCTTAGGGGGGGGACAGCTCCAAGAGACCCAGTACTTC. Amino acids: CASSLGGGQLQETQYF. The rearrangement uses TRBV7-9 and TRBJ2-5; the D gene could be TRBD1 or TRBD2 (7 bases each). The CDR3 is 16 residues long. Trimming pared 1 base from V and 1 base from J, leaving 13 bases between. Germline V gene lookup returns CDR1 SEHNR and CDR2 FQNEAQ (reference sequence).

The V call is TRBV27, the J call TRBJ2-7; D is undetermined. V lost 4 bases and J 3 bases, leaving 10 bases between the germline ends. The germline gives CDR1 MNHEY, CDR2 SMNVEV (reference sequence). The CDR3 totals 13 residues. The CDR3 is CASSSGKYYEQYF. The CDR3 DNA is TGTGCCAGCAGTTCCGGTAAATACTACGAGCAGTACTTC.

V usage is TRBV9 and J usage is TRBJ2-1; D gene ambiguous. CDR1 and CDR2 (germline): SGDLS, YYNGEE. The V end was cut by 7 bases, the J end by 6 bases, with 14 bases between. The CDR3 has 13 residues. CDR3 in amino acids: CASSSGVCNEQFF. The CDR3 DNA sequence: TGTGCCAGCTCCTCGGGTGTTTGCAATGAGCAGTTCTTC.

V and J are TRBV10-3 and TRBJ2-3; tentative D call: TRBD2 (7 bases). The germline V and J ends were trimmed by 2 bases and 2 bases, with 11 bases remaining between them. This CDR3 spans 15 amino acids. The germline gives CDR1 ENHRY, CDR2 SYGVKD. CDR3 in DNA: TGTGCCATCAGTGAGGGCGGGGGCGTCACAGATACGCAGTATTTT. Protein product: CAISEGGGVTDTQYF.

This chain joins TRBV28 and TRBJ1-1, with 7 nucleotides matching TRBD1. After removal of 2 bases from V and 4 bases from J, the junction contained 1 base not matched to a gene. The germline CDR1 and CDR2 sequences are MDHEN and SYDVKM. CDR3 length: 13 residues. The CDR3 reads CASSLPGGTEAFF. DNA of the CDR3: TGTGCCAGCAGTTTACCAGGGGGCACTGAAGCTTTCTTT.

This clonotype appeared many times. The chain combines TRBV29-1 with TRBJ1-2, with D perhaps matching TRBD1 (5 bases). Germline V gene sequence: CDR1 SQVTM, CDR2 ANQGSEA. The CDR3 covers 12 residues. Trimming pared 3 bases from V and 3 bases from J, leaving 8 bases between. CDR3 protein: CSVETADYGYTF. CDR3 nucleotide sequence: TGCAGCGTTGAGACAGCAGACTATGGCTACACCTTC.

Turning to this clonotype: An end of the junction differs from the germline gene, which may be a read error. The chain uses TRBV5-1 and TRBJ2-7; a possible D gene is TRBD2 (5 bases). This CDR3 region has 16 residues. Germline CDR1 SGHRS, CDR2 YFSETQ. CDR3 DNA sequence: TGCGCCAGCAGCTTGGCCGGTGTGTCAGAGGGCTACGATCAGTACTTC. Translating gives CASSLAGVSEGYDQYF.

In its sample, this clonotype was seen once. The chain is built from TRBV7-2 and TRBJ1-2; D might be TRBD1 (5 bases). From germline, CDR1 is SGHTA and CDR2 FQGNSA. V was trimmed by 1 base and J by 8 bases, leaving 23 bases between them. The CDR3 sequence is 17 residues long. The CDR3 spells CASSLEGLTVGEEGYTF. In nucleotides, the CDR3 is TGTGCCAGCAGCTTAGAAGGTTTGACAGTAGGCGAAGAAGGCTACACCTTC.

The sample holds many counts of this clonotype. The V gene is TRBV7-9, the J gene TRBJ2-5; D is undetermined. Trimming removed 1 base at V and 7 bases at J, with 10 bases between. CDR1 SEHNR and CDR2 FQNEAQ come from the germline V gene (reference sequence). The CDR3 consists of 13 residues. CDR3 nucleotide sequence: TGTGCCAGCAGCTTAGATCTGTTCATGACCCAGTACTTC. Translating gives CASSLDLFMTQYF.

V gene TRBV5-1 combines with J gene TRBJ1-2; D unclear. The V gene lost 2 bases and the J gene lost 8 bases, with 13 bases spanning the gap. Germline CDR1 is SGHRS and CDR2 is YFSETQ. CDR3 size: 13 residues. In DNA, the CDR3 is TGCGCCAGCAGCTTAGACTCGACGAGGGGCTACACCTTC. This translates into CASSLDSTRGYTF.

This rearrangement joins TRBV7-8 to TRBJ2-7; 7 nucleotides match TRBD1. The germline V gene encodes CDR1 SGHVS and CDR2 FQNEAQ. The V segment lost 1 base and the J segment 2 bases; nucleotides outside the gene matches: 8. The CDR3 sequence is 16 residues long. The chain's CDR3 is CASSLDEGQTAYEQYF. CDR3 nucleotide sequence: TGTGCCAGCAGCTTAGACGAGGGACAGACGGCCTACGAGCAGTACTTC. Together with reference TRBV7-8 and TRBJ2-7, the CDR3 gives the full variable domain: GAGVSQSPRYKVAKRGQDVALRCDPISGHVSLFWYQQALGQGPEFLTYFQNEAQLDKSGLPSDRFFAERPEGSVSTLKIQRTQQEDSAVYLCASSLDEGQTAYEQYFGPGTRLTVT.

This chain joins TRBV18 and TRBJ1-5, with D maybe TRBD1 (5 bases). CDR1 is KGHSH, CDR2 LQKENI, per germline. V lost 4 bases and J 4 bases, leaving 11 bases between the germline ends. This CDR3 has 14 amino acids. Here the CDR3 DNA reads TGTGCCAGCTCACAACAGGCTCGTAATCAGCCCCAGCATTTT. Protein: CASSQQARNQPQHF.